This T cell receptor beta chain was profiled in a study of T cells after yellow fever vaccination. TCRdb recomputed calls from the 5' RACE reads with MiXCR, one row per CDR3 protein. The sample carries some 350,000 distinct CDR3 sequences, about 8.7% recorded once. This CDR3 has 14 amino acids. V shed 8 bases and J 2 bases; nucleotides not matched to a gene: 9. Germline CDR1 reads MNHNS; CDR2 reads SASEGT. The receptor comes from a man aged 18 to 29 who received the YFV17D yellow fever vaccine. Sequencing was performed on PBMCs, taken on the day of the first yellow fever vaccination. The chain employs TRBV6-1 and TRBJ2-7, with 7 bases lining up with TRBD1. CDR3 in amino acids: CASGPGGPPYEQYF. The CDR3 DNA follows: TGTGCCAGCGGCCCAGGGGGTCCACCCTACGAGCAGTACTTC.